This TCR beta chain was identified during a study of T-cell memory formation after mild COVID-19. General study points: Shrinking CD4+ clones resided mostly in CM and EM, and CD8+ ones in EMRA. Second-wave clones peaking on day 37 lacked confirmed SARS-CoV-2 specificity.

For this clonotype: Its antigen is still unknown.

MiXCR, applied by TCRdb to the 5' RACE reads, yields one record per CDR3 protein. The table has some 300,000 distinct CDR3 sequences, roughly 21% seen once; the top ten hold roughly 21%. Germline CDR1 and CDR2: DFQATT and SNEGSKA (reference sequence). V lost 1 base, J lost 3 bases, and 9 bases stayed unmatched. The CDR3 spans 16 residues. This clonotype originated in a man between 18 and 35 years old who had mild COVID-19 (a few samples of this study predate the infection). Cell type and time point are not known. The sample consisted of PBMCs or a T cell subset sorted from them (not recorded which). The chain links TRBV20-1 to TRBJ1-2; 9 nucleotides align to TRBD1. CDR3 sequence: CSARVFRGQGYYGYTF. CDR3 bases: TGCAGTGCTAGAGTCTTCAGGGGACAGGGATACTATGGCTACACCTTC.